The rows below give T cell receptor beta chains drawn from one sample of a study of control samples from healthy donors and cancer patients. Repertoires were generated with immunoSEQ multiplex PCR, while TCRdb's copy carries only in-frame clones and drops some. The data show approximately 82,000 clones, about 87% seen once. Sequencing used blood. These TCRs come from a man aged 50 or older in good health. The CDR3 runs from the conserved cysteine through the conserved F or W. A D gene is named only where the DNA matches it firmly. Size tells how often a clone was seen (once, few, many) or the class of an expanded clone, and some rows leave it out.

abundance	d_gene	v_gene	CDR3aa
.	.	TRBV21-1	CASSKAQEMNTEAFF
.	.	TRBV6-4	CASSSGSTDTQYF
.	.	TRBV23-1	CASSQSRQANYGYTF
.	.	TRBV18	CASSPYQGDEQYF
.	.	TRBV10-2	CASSGLPYTDTQYF
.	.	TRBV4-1	CASSQVTGSYNEQFF
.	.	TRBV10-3	CAISENAARSGNTIYF
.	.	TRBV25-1	CASSDSSAGAFSGNTIYF
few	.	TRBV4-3	CASGQPSGNTIYF
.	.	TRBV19	CASSSVLNTEAFF
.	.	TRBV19	CASSTRLGNGNTIYF
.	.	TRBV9	CASSVGGGTLFTDTQYF
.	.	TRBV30	CAWSIIDINYGYTF
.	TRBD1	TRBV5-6	CASSRDRDYGYTF
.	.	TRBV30	CAWSRGLFPETQYF
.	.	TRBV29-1	CSVEKGFDEKLFF
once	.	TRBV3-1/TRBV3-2	CASSQGGVSYNEQFF
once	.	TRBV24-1	CATSDGRVSRAGNTIYF
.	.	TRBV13	CASSLGVGSGNTIYF
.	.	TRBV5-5	CASSPSGFVGNTIYF
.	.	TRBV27	CASSLTTGRETQYF
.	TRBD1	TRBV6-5	CASSFRDRGLTTQYF
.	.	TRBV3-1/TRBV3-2	CASAQLNTEAFF
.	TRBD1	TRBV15	CATSRSRQGTDTQYF
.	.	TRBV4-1	CASSRSRRETQYF
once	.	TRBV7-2	CASSLGWGASQPQHF
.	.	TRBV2	CASSEDIAGTGELFF
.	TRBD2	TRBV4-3	CASSQGLAQSTGELFF
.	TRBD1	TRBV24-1	CATSDSRDSYSNQPQHF
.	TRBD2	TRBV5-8	CASSSGTSGGKGFF
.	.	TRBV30	CAWSVMGNTEAFF
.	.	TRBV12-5	CASGFQGGEQYF
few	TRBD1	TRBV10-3	CAISESGGGKTEAFF
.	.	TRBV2	CASSEHLETNYGYTF
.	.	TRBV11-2	CASSCRGPPIKTQETQYF
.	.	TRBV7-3	CASSLGGSNSPLHF
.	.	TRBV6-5	CASSRNRISYNEQFF
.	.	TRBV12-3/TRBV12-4	CASGYREQYF
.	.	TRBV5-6	CASSFNGGELFF
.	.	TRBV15	CATSRDKGGNEQFF
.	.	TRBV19	CASNYGPTRSPLHF
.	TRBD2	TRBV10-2	CASSERTSGSYEQYF
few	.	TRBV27	CATKTGNLYEQYF
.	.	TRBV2	CASRRGGDTQYF
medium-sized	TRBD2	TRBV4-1	CASSQDLGGAGELFF
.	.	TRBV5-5	CASSPGPEGNEKLFF
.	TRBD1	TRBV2	CASSEAGGIGGANVLTF
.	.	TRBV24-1	CATSDPWTDRETQYF
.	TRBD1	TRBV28	CASRNRGLSPLHF
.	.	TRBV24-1	CATSDSRKGDDTEAFF
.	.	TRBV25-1	CASSATGIRQPQHF
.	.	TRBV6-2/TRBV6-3	CASSWLGTEAFF